This entry lists 21 T cell receptor beta chains sequenced from one sample in a study of blood T cell repertoires in COVID-19. Sequencing was performed with immunoSEQ multiplex PCR; in TCRdb, only in-frame clones are kept and a portion is missing. The sample carries fewer than 85,000 clones, about 82% recorded once. The specimen sequenced was peripheral blood. These receptors were obtained from a woman aged 55-70 years with acute or convalescent COVID-19.

This clone was observed a few times. This chain connects TRBV13 to TRBJ2-7; 11 bases are a match to TRBD1. CDR1 PRHDT and CDR2 FYEKMQ come from the germline V gene (reference sequence). V shed 8 bases, J shed 5 bases, and the junction held 11 bases outside the gene matches. The CDR3 sequence is 15 residues long. The CDR3 reads CASAKGDRGGNEQYV. In DNA, the CDR3 is TGTGCCAGCGCAAAGGGGGACAGGGGGGGAAACGAGCAGTACGTC.

As DNA, the CDR3 is TGCAGCGTTTACGAGAATGAGCAGTTCTTC. Protein product: CSVYENEQFF. The chain recombines TRBV29-1 with TRBJ2-1, with D uncertain. The CDR3 spans 10 residues. Between the trimmed V and J ends, which lost 5 bases and 7 bases, there was a span of 6 bases. Germline V gene lookup returns CDR1 SQVTM and CDR2 ANQGSEA.

The chain uses TRBV2 and TRBJ2-7, with 7 bases fitting TRBD2. The CDR3 covers 13 residues. The germline gives CDR1 SNHLY, CDR2 FYNNEI. V shed 8 bases, J shed 0 bases, and the junction held 4 bases outside the gene matches. CDR3 DNA: TGTGCCAGCGGGGGGGATTACTCCTACGAGCAGTACGTC. Its translation is CASGGDYSYEQYV.

The count of this clone is one. The rearrangement links TRBV5-1 to TRBJ1-1; a weak D match, TRBD1 (5 bases). The CDR3 spans 14 residues. Trimming cost V 1 base and J 1 base, with 8 bases left between them. The germline V gene has CDR1 SGHRS and CDR2 YFSETQ. The CDR3 nucleotides are TGCGCCAGCAGCTTGATCGGGGGGAACACTGAAGCTTTCTTT. Translating gives CASSLIGGNTEAFF.

J is TRBJ2-3 and V is TRBV6-5, with TRBD1 matching 10 bases. V was pared by 8 bases and J by 1 base, with 3 bases of the junction left unmatched. Germline V CDR1 and CDR2: MNHEY, SVGAGI. The CDR3 contains 14 residues. For the CDR3, the DNA is TGTGCCAGCCTCGGGACAGGGGGCACAGATACGCAGTATTTT. Protein sequence: CASLGTGGTDTQYF.

Remarks on this clone: The CDR3 ends on some other residue instead of the conserved phenylalanine or tryptophan, so this is likely a read error. The rearrangement links TRBV5-6 to TRBJ2-4; D is undetermined. The CDR3 totals 16 residues. Germline V CDR1 and CDR2: SGHDT, YYEEEE. The V gene lost 2 bases and the J gene lost 0 bases, with 12 bases spanning the gap. This chain's CDR3 is CASSFLNGLAKNIQYL. The CDR3 DNA reads TGTGCCAGCAGCTTTTTAAACGGTCTAGCCAAAAACATTCAGTACCTC.

The chain has TRBV10-3 and TRBJ2-7; 7 nucleotides line up with TRBD1. Trimming cost V 0 bases and J 7 bases; bases outside gene matches: 9. Germline V gives CDR1 ENHRY, CDR2 SYGVKD. This CDR3 has 15 residues. The CDR3 region has the DNA TGTGCCATCAGTGAGTCAGGACAGGAGGATGGTGAGCAGTACGTC. Translating it yields CAISESGQEDGEQYV.

The chain combines TRBV7-2 with TRBJ2-3; D perhaps matches TRBD1 (6 bases). Trimming left V 6 bases short and J 0 bases short, with 10 bases between. The germline CDR1 and CDR2 sequences are SGHTA and FQGNSA. This CDR3 has 14 residues. The chain's CDR3 is CASRHRVSTDTQYF. CDR3 sequence (DNA): TGTGCCAGCAGGCACAGGGTTAGCACAGATACGCAGTATTTT.

The chain couples TRBV19 to TRBJ1-6; the match to TRBD1 covers 8 bases. The CDR3 extends over 19 amino acids. The V segment lost 4 bases and the J segment 0 bases; nucleotides outside the gene matches: 11. CDR1 is LNHDA and CDR2 is SQIVND in the germline V gene (reference sequence). The CDR3: CASSTLDRGLSSYNSPLHF. The CDR3 DNA reads TGTGCCAGTAGTACCCTCGACAGGGGCCTAAGCTCCTATAATTCACCCCTCCACTTT. The full variable domain, rest sourced from reference TRBV19 and TRBJ1-6, is DGGITQSPKYLFRKEGQNVTLSCEQNLNHDAMYWYRQDPGQGLRLIYYSQIVNDFQKGDIAEGYSVSREKKESFPLTVTSAQKNPTAFYLCASSTLDRGLSSYNSPLHFGNGTRLTVT.

The chain combines TRBV5-1 with TRBJ1-1, with 7 bases identical to TRBD1. CDR1 and CDR2 from the germline V gene are SGHRS and YFSETQ. V was pared by 0 bases and J by 3 bases, with 5 bases of the junction left unmatched. This CDR3 spans 15 amino acids. DNA of the CDR3: TGCGCCAGCAGCTTGGGACAGGGAAGTCACACTGAAGCTTTCTTT. Translated: CASSLGQGSHTEAFF.

The chain couples TRBV15 to TRBJ2-6, with a possible D match to TRBD2 (5 bases). The CDR3 is 16 residues long. V was cut by 0 bases and J by 4 bases, with 10 bases left in between. In germline, CDR1 is LNHNV, CDR2 YYDKDF (reference sequence). CDR3 sequence reads: CATSRDQRAGANVLTF. The CDR3 coding sequence is TGTGCCACCAGCAGAGATCAGAGGGCCGGGGCCAACGTCCTGACTTTC. The full variable domain, rest sourced from reference TRBV15 and TRBJ2-6, is DAMVIQNPRYQVTQFGKPVTLSCSQTLNHNVMYWYQQKSSQAPKLLFHYYDKDFNNEADTPDNFQSRRPNTSFCFLDIRSPGLGDTAMYLCATSRDQRAGANVLTFGAGSRLTVL.

The genes are TRBV5-1 and TRBJ2-2; the match to TRBD2 covers 7 bases. The CDR3 runs to 17 residues. The germline V gene encodes CDR1 SGHRS and CDR2 YFSETQ. Unmatched junction bases numbered 9, after V lost 0 bases and J lost 4 bases. The DNA of the CDR3 is TGCGCCAGCAGCTTGGCCGGGGCTAGCGGAGCCACCGGGGAGCTGTTTTTT. The encoded protein is CASSLAGASGATGELFF. Full variable domain (remainder filled in from reference TRBV5-1 and TRBJ2-2): KAGVTQTPRYLIKTRGQQVTLSCSPISGHRSVSWYQQTPGQGLQFLFEYFSETQRNKGNFPGRFSGRQFSNSRSEMNVSTLELGDSALYLCASSLAGASGATGELFFGEGSRLTVL.

This clone was found a few times. The J gene is TRBJ1-2, the V gene TRBV28, with 7 bases matching TRBD1. V shed 1 base, J shed 5 bases, and the junction held 10 bases outside the gene matches. Germline V gene data show CDR1 as MDHEN and CDR2 as SYDVKM. The CDR3 consists of 16 residues. CDR3 sequence (DNA): TGTGCCAGCAGTTTATCCCCCGGGACAGACCATTATGGCTACACCTTC. It codes for CASSLSPGTDHYGYTF.

The chain has TRBV19 and TRBJ1-4; no clear D. This CDR3 spans 15 amino acids. The germline V gene has CDR1 LNHDA and CDR2 SQIVND (reference sequence). V gave up 3 bases and J gave up 0 bases, with 8 bases separating them. The CDR3 DNA reads as TGTGCCAGTAGTATCGCCGGTGCAACTAATGAAAAACTGTTTTTT. Amino acids: CASSIAGATNEKLFF.

Here the CDR3 DNA reads TGCGCCAGCAGCTTGTGGACAGGGGGCGGGATCTATGGCTACACCTTC. Amino acid sequence: CASSLWTGGGIYGYTF. The chain couples TRBV5-1 to TRBJ1-2; 11 bases are shared with TRBD1. This CDR3 spans 16 amino acids. The germline V gene has CDR1 SGHRS and CDR2 YFSETQ. V dropped 1 base and J dropped 4; count of bases not matched to a gene: 6.

CDR3: CASSGGDRANTGELFF. CDR3 nucleotides: TGCGCCAGCAGTGGAGGGGACAGAGCAAACACCGGGGAGCTGTTTTTT. The rearrangement joins TRBV10-1 to TRBJ2-2; 7 positions match TRBD1. CDR1 is WNHNN, CDR2 SYGVQD, per germline (reference sequence). V shed 4 bases, J shed 2 bases, and the junction held 7 bases outside the gene matches. The CDR3 is made up of 16 amino acids.

This chain joins TRBV10-1 and TRBJ2-2; 11 bases align to TRBD1. There are 17 residues in the CDR3. Per the germline V gene, CDR1 is WNHNN and CDR2 is SYGVQD (reference sequence). V shed 0 bases, J shed 4 bases, and the junction held 4 bases outside the gene matches. CDR3 nucleotides: TGCGCCAGCAGTGAGTCGGTGGGACAGGGGGTCACCGGGGAGCTGTTTTTT. Its protein is CASSESVGQGVTGELFF.

This clone was found once. The chain is built from TRBV28 and TRBJ2-4, with 8 bases matching TRBD1. CDR3 length: 13 residues. Losses at the gene ends were 5 bases for V and 6 bases for J; bases not matched to a gene: 3. The germline gives CDR1 MDHEN, CDR2 SYDVKM. In DNA form, the CDR3 reads TGTGCCAGCAGTCTAGGACAGGGAAACATTCAGTACTTC. Protein: CASSLGQGNIQYF.

The chain combines TRBV11-2 with TRBJ1-2; TRBD1 matches at 11 bases. The germline V gene encodes CDR1 SGHAT and CDR2 FQNNGV. Trimming removed 6 bases from V and 2 bases from J; junction bases left unmatched: 5. The length of the CDR3 is 15 residues. In DNA form, the CDR3 reads TGTGCCAGCAGTTATGGACAGGGGGCCAACTATGGCTACACCTTC. Protein sequence: CASSYGQGANYGYTF.

The chain employs TRBV6-4 and TRBJ2-1, with 10 bases identical to TRBD1. Germline V CDR1 and CDR2: MRHNA, SNTAGT. V shed 6 bases and J 10 bases; nucleotides not matched to a gene: 6. The CDR3 consists of 13 residues. The chain's CDR3 is CASSRDRGGEQFF. The CDR3 DNA reads as TGTGCCAGCAGCCGGGACAGGGGAGGGGAGCAGTTCTTC.

This clone showed up just a few times. The rearrangement uses TRBV24-1 and TRBJ1-2; 8 bases align to TRBD1. With 7 bases clipped from V and 3 bases from J, the junction kept 3 bases outside the gene matches. The CDR3 spans 13 residues. Germline assignment: CDR1 KGHDR and CDR2 SFDVKD. The CDR3 nucleotides are TGTGCCACCAGCGACAGGGGCTACTATGGCTACACCTTC. Translating gives CATSDRGYYGYTF.